This entry describes one T cell receptor (beta chain). Its matching antigen is unknown. This specimen belongs to a study of PD-1 blockade in classical Hodgkin lymphoma. Generated by immunoSEQ multiplex PCR, the TCRdb table keeps only in-frame clones and is missing some. Of more than 75,000 clones listed, approximately 94% are singletons. Time point described: cycle 4 day 1 (C4D1), after less than seven weeks of nivolumab. Relapses following autologous stem cell transplantation were seen in all patients, with brentuximab vedotin exposure varying. General study findings and limits: Baseline TCR diversity was reportedly lower in newly diagnosed patients than in healthy donors. It was reported as lower still in relapsed/refractory patients. Baseline diversity in complete responders resembled that of newly diagnosed patients.

V was cut by 2 bases and J by 0 bases, with 7 bases left in between. The CDR3 consists of 14 residues. Germline CDR1 reads SGHTA; CDR2 reads FQGTGA. The material was peripheral blood mononuclear cells (PBMCs), obtained before the fourth cycle of nivolumab. The sequence derives from a human donor with classical Hodgkin lymphoma. The rearrangement uses TRBV7-3 and TRBJ1-1; no clear D gene. The CDR3 DNA reads as TGTGCCAGCAGCTTAGGGCCGATGAACACTGAAGCTTTCTTT. Amino acid sequence: CASSLGPMNTEAFF. The variable domain in full, completed from reference TRBV7-3 and TRBJ1-1, reads GAGVSQTPSNKVTEKGKYVELRCDPISGHTALYWYRQSLGQGPEFLIYFQGTGAADDSGLPNDRFFAVRPEGSVSTLKIQRTERGDSAVYLCASSLGPMNTEAFFGQGTRLTVV.